Listed here are 9 T cell receptor beta chains from one sample, sequenced in a study of cytotoxic CD8 clonotypes in ibrutinib-treated CLL. Produced via immunoSEQ multiplex PCR; TCRdb's table is partial and in-frame only. The repertoire holds 75,000 to 80,000 clones, with 70% to 90% as singletons. The sequencing here drew on PBMCs, taken after 24 months of ibrutinib treatment. These receptors originate from a human donor with chronic lymphocytic leukemia.

The chain carries TRBV4-2 and TRBJ1-2; 11 bases fit TRBD1. J gave up 10 bases and V 1 base, and 5 bases lay outside the gene matches. This CDR3 region has 14 residues. CDR1 LGHNA and CDR2 YNFKEQ come from the germline V gene. The CDR3 protein is CASSQGTGGLNYTF. For the CDR3, the DNA is TGTGCCAGCAGCCAAGGGACAGGGGGCTTGAACTACACCTTC.

V usage is TRBV2 and J usage is TRBJ1-2, with D possibly matching TRBD1 (5 bases). The V gene lost 3 bases and the J gene lost 7 bases, with 18 bases spanning the gap. The CDR3 loop spans 15 amino acids. Germline CDR1 and CDR2: SNHLY and FYNNEI. The CDR3 spells CASSDHGDALGGYTF. The DNA of the CDR3 is TGTGCCAGCAGTGACCATGGGGACGCTCTTGGTGGCTACACCTTC.

The chain recombines TRBV29-1 with TRBJ1-2; TRBD1 might be the D (6 bases). Germline V gene data show CDR1 as SQVTM and CDR2 as ANQGSEA. The CDR3 is 14 amino acids. Trimming left V 0 bases short and J 8 bases short, with 16 bases between. The CDR3 loop reads CSVEDRRTAGGYTF. CDR3 nucleotide sequence: TGCAGCGTTGAAGATCGACGGACAGCTGGCGGCTACACCTTC.

The chain combines TRBV14 with TRBJ2-5; 9 bases agree with TRBD1. There are 15 residues in the CDR3. In germline, CDR1 is SGHDN, CDR2 FVKESK. Unmatched junction bases numbered 7, after V lost 5 bases and J lost 3 bases. For the CDR3, the DNA is TGTGCCAGCAGCTCGGAGACAGGGGGGAAAGAGACCCAGTACTTC. Translated, it gives CASSSETGGKETQYF.

The chain joins TRBV27 to TRBJ1-1; D unclear. Germline CDR1 MNHEY, CDR2 SMNVEV (reference sequence). The CDR3 covers 13 residues. V was clipped by 0 bases and J by 6 bases, with 8 bases between them. The CDR3: CASSLSRTAEAFF. CDR3 coding DNA: TGTGCCAGCAGTTTATCTCGGACGGCTGAAGCTTTCTTT.

In regard to this clone: The junction and the germline gene differ at one end; a read error may be behind it. This chain uses TRBV6-6 with TRBJ2-3, with 7 bases that match TRBD2. The length of the CDR3 is 14 residues. Germline CDR1 MNHNY, CDR2 SVGAGI (reference sequence). CDR3 bases: TGCACTACTACTAGCGCCTCCCGGGCAGATACGCAGTATTTT. It encodes CTTTSASRADTQYF.

The CDR3 nucleotides are TGTGCCAGCTCACCAGACAGTCCGGCGAACACCGGGGAGCTGTTTTTT. Translation: CASSPDSPANTGELFF. The chain recombines TRBV18 with TRBJ2-2, with TRBD1 as a possible D gene (5 bases). The V end lost 2 bases, the J end lost 0 bases, and 10 bases lay between the germline ends. The CDR3 totals 16 residues. CDR1 KGHSH and CDR2 LQKENI come from the germline V gene.

This clone has only a few counts. In DNA, the CDR3 is TGTGCCAGTAGTATAATTTTGCAGGCGGCCTACGAGCAGTACTTC. It codes for CASSIILQAAYEQYF. J is TRBJ2-7 and V is TRBV19; D ambiguous. V lost 2 bases, J lost 2 bases, and 13 bases lay in between. CDR1 LNHDA and CDR2 SQIVND come from the germline V gene (reference sequence). This CDR3 comprises 15 residues. Full variable domain (outside the CDR3, taken from reference TRBV19 and TRBJ2-7): DGGITQSPKYLFRKEGQNVTLSCEQNLNHDAMYWYRQDPGQGLRLIYYSQIVNDFQKGDIAEGYSVSREKKESFPLTVTSAQKNPTAFYLCASSIILQAAYEQYFGPGTRLTVT.

V usage is TRBV7-3 and J usage is TRBJ1-3; D gene unclear. Germline CDR1 reads SGHTA; CDR2 reads FQGTGA. Trimming removed 8 bases from V and 8 bases from J, with 7 bases in between. The CDR3 is made up of 10 amino acids. This chain's CDR3 is CASVGDTIYF. CDR3 sequence (DNA): TGTGCCAGCGTCGGGGACACCATATATTTT. The complete variable domain, with remaining parts taken from reference TRBV7-3 and TRBJ1-3, reads GAGVSQTPSNKVTEKGKYVELRCDPISGHTALYWYRQSLGQGPEFLIYFQGTGAADDSGLPNDRFFAVRPEGSVSTLKIQRTERGDSAVYLCASVGDTIYFGEGSWLTVV.